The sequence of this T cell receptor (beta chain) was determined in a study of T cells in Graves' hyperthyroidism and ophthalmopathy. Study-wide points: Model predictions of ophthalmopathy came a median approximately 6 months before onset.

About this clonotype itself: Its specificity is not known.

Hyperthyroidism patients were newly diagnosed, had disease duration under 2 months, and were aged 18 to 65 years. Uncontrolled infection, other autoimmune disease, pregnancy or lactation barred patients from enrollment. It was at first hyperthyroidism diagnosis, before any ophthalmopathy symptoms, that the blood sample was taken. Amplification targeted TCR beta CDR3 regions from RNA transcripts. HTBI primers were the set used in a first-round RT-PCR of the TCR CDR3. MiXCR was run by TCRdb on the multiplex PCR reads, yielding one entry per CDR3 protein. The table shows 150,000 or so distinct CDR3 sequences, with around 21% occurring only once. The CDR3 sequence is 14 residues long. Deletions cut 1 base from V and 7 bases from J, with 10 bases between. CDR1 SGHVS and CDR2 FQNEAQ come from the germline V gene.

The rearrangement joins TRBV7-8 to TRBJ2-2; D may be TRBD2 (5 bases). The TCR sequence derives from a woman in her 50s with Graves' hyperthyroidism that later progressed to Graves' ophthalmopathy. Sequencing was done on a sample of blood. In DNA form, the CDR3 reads TGTGCCAGCAGCTTAGTTCGGGGTAACGGGGAGCTGTTTTTT. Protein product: CASSLVRGNGELFF. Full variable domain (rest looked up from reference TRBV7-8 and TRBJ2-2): GAGVSQSPRYKVAKRGQDVALRCDPISGHVSLFWYQQALGQGPEFLTYFQNEAQLDKSGLPSDRFFAERPEGSVSTLKIQRTQQEDSAVYLCASSLVRGNGELFFGEGSRLTVL.